The sequence of this T cell receptor beta chain was determined in a study of blood T cells in healthy people across ages. The second PCR ran about 7 to 12 cycles with a sample-barcoded 5' primer and J-beta primers. TCRdb reprocessed the 5' RACE reads via MiXCR and lists one record per CDR3 protein. The top ten hold 10% to 15% of the sample, which has 650,000 to 1,000,000 distinct CDR3 sequences, about 34% seen once. This clonotype has at least ten counts. Its antigen is not identified. General study results and limits: Diversity of TCR beta per million T cells declined in a roughly linear way with age.

This CDR3 has 15 amino acids. The V end lost 8 bases, the J end lost 0 bases, and 17 bases lay between the germline ends. CDR1 MGHDK and CDR2 SYGVNS come from the germline V gene. This clonotype originated in a man in his late teens or twenties in good health. Sequenced input: blood. The chain combines TRBV25-1 with TRBJ2-7; a possible D gene is TRBD1 (6 bases). CDR3 residues: CASQRDNHNSYEQYF. Here the CDR3 DNA reads TGTGCCAGCCAACGGGACAACCATAACTCCTACGAGCAGTACTTC.